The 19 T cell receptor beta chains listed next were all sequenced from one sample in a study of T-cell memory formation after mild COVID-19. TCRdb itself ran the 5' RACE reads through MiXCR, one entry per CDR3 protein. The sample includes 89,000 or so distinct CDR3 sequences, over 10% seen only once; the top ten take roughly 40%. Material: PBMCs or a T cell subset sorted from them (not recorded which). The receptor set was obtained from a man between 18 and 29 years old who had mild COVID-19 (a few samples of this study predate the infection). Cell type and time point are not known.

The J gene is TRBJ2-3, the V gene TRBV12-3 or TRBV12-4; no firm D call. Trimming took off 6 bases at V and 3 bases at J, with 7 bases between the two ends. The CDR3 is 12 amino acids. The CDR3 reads CASRPETDTQYF. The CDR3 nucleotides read TGTGCCAGCAGGCCGGAAACAGATACGCAGTATTTT.

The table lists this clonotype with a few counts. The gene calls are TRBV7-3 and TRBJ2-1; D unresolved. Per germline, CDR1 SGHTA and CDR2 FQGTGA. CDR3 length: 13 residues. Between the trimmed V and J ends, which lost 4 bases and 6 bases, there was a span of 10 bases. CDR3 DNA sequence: TGTGCCAGCAGCTACCCTGAGTTCAATGAGCAGTTCTTC. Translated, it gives CASSYPEFNEQFF.

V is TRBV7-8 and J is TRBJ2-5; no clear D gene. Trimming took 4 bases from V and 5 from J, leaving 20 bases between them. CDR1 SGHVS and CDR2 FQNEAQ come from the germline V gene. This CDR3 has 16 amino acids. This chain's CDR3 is CASSSQRLSSGETQYF. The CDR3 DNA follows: TGTGCCAGCAGCTCACAAAGGCTGTCGAGTGGGGAGACCCAGTACTTC.

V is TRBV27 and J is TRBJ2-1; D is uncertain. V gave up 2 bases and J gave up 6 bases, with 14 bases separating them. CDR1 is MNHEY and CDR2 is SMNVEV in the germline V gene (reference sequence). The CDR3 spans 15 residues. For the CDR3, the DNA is TGTGCCAGCAGTTTAACGGTGGCCCTCGGCAATGAGCAGTTCTTC. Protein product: CASSLTVALGNEQFF.

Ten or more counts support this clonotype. CDR3 sequence reads: CASSFPTSGDRGEQYF. The DNA of the CDR3 is TGTGCCAGCAGCTTCCCCACTTCGGGTGACAGAGGCGAGCAGTACTTC. This sequence joins TRBV7-2 and TRBJ2-7; maybe TRBD1 (5 bases). The V end was cut by 3 bases, the J end by 6 bases, with 21 bases between. CDR1 is SGHTA and CDR2 is FQGNSA in the germline V gene. The CDR3 has 16 amino acids.

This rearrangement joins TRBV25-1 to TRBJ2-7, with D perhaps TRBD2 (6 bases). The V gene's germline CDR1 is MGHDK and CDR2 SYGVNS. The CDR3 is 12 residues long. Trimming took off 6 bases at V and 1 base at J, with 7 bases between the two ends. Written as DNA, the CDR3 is TGTGCCAGCAGGGGGACTTCCTACGAGCAGTACTTC. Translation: CASRGTSYEQYF.

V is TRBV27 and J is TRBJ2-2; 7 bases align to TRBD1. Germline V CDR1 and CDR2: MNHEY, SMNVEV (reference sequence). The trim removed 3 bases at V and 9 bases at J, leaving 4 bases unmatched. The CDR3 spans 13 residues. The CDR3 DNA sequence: TGTGCCAGCAGTTTTAACAGGGGACGGGAGCTGTTTTTT. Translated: CASSFNRGRELFF.

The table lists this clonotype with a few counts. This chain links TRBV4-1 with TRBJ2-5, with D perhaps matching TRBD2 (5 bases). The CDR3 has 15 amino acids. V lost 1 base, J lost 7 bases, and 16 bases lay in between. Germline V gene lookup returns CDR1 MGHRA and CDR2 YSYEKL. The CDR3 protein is CASSQGPLEGGTQYF. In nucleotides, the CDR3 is TGCGCCAGCAGCCAAGGGCCGCTAGAAGGAGGGACCCAGTACTTC.

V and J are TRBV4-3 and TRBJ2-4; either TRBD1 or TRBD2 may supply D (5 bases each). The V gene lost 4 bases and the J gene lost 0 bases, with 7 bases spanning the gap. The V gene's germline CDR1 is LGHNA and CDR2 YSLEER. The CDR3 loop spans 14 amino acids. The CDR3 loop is CASSPGLAKNIQYF. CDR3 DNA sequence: TGCGCCAGCAGCCCGGGGCTAGCCAAAAACATTCAGTACTTC.

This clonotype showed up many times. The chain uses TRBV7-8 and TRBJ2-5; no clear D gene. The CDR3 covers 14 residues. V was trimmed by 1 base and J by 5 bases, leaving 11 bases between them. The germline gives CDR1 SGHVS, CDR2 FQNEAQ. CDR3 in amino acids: CASSLDQVSETQYF. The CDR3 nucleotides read TGTGCCAGCAGCTTAGACCAGGTATCGGAGACCCAGTACTTC.

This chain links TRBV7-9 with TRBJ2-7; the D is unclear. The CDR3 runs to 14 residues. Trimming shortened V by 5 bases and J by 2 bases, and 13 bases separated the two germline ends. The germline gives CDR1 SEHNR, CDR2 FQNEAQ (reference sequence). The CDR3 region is CASSPPPATYEQYV. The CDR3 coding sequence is TGTGCCAGCAGCCCCCCCCCGGCGACCTACGAGCAGTACGTC.

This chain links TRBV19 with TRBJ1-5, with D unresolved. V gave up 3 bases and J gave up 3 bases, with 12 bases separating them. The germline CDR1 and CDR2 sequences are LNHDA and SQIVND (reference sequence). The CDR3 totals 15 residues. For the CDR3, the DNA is TGTGCCAGTAGTATTGTCTCCGAATACAATCAGCCCCAGCATTTT. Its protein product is CASSIVSEYNQPQHF.

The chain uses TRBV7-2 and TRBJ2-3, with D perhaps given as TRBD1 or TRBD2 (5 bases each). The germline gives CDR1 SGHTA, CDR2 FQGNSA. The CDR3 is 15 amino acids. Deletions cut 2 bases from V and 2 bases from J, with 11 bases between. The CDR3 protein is CASSLFGGFTDTQYF. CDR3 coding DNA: TGTGCCAGCAGCTTATTTGGGGGATTCACAGATACGCAGTATTTT.

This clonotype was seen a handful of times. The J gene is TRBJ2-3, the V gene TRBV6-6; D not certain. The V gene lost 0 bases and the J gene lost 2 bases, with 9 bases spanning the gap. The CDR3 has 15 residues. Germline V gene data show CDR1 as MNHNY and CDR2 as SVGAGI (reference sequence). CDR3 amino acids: CASSYSLGDTDTQYF. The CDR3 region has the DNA TGTGCCAGCAGTTACTCGCTTGGAGACACAGATACGCAGTATTTT.

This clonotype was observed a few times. The DNA for the CDR3 is TGTGCCAGCAGCTTAGAATTTCCAGGGAGTACCAAAAACATTCAGTACTTC. Protein product: CASSLEFPGSTKNIQYF. V usage is TRBV7-2 and J usage is TRBJ2-4; TRBD1 or TRBD2 may be the D gene (5 bases each). The V end lost 1 base, the J end lost 2 bases, and 15 bases lay between the germline ends. This CDR3 has 17 amino acids. Germline values: CDR1 SGHTA, CDR2 FQGNSA.

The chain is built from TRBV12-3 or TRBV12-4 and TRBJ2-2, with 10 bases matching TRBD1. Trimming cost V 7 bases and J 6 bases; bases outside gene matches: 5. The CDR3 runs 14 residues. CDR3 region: CASTGQGVAGELFF. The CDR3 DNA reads TGTGCCAGCACCGGACAGGGGGTCGCCGGGGAGCTGTTTTTT.

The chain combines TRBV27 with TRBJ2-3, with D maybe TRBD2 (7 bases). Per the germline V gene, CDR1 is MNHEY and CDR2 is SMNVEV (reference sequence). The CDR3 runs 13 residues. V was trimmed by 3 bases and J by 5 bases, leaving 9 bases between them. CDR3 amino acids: CASSFGGRDTQYF. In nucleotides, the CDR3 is TGTGCCAGCAGTTTCGGGGGGCGAGATACGCAGTATTTT.

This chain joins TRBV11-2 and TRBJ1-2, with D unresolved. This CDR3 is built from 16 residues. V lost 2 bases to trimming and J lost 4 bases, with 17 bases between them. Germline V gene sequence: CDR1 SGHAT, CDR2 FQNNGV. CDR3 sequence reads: CASSLNIRRKAYGYTF. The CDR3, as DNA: TGTGCCAGCAGCTTAAATATTCGCAGGAAAGCCTATGGCTACACCTTC.

The CDR3 bases are TGTGCCAGCAGCTTTTCCCCGGGACAGGGCGGTTTTCGAAGCAATCAGCCCCAGCATTTT. This gives the protein CASSFSPGQGGFRSNQPQHF. V and J are TRBV7-9 and TRBJ1-5, with TRBD1 identical over 9 bases. The ends lost 3 bases at V and 1 base at J; junction bases unmatched: 16. This CDR3 spans 20 amino acids. Per the germline V gene, CDR1 is SEHNR and CDR2 is FQNEAQ (reference sequence).